Listed below are T cell receptor beta chains from one sample, sequenced in a study of control samples from healthy donors and cancer patients. Method: immunoSEQ multiplex PCR; TCRdb's copy keeps in-frame clones and lacks some. The table includes 150,000 to 200,000 clones, more than 85% detected once. Sequencing was done on a sample of blood. Every receptor here comes from a woman aged 40 to 50 in good health. CDR3s include the opening cysteine and the closing phenylalanine or tryptophan. The D gene is left open where the match is weak. A row's size may be missing; if present it is once, few, many or a size class.

TRBD1,few,TRBJ1-5,TRBV3-1/TRBV3-2,TGTGCCAGCCGACGTCCAGGACAGGACGAGCAGCCCCAGCATTTT,CASRRPGQDEQPQHF
.,.,TRBJ1-3,TRBV5-1,TGCGCCAGCAGCTTGGCCGGACAGCGGTATGGAAACACCATATATTTT,CASSLAGQRYGNTIYF
.,few,TRBJ1-6,TRBV3-1/TRBV3-2,TGTGCCAGCAGCCAAGTCTCTCGTGGAGGGCGTAATTCACCCCTCCACTTT,CASSQVSRGGRNSPLHF
.,.,TRBJ2-3,TRBV7-9,TGTGCCAGCAGCTCTAACGTCCCGGGACACCCTAGCACAGATACGCAGTATTTT,CASSSNVPGHPSTDTQYF
.,.,TRBJ2-2,TRBV27,TGTGCCAGCAACCGGGCTACCGGGGACACCGGGGAGCTGTTTTTT,CASNRATGDTGELFF
.,.,TRBJ2-3,TRBV11-2,TGTGCCAGCAGCTCAACCCTAGCGTACCTTGCAGATACGCAGTATTTT,CASSSTLAYLADTQYF
TRBD1,once,TRBJ2-7,TRBV6-4,TGTGCCAGCAGTGACCCCCCGGGACAGGGGGCTTACGAGCAGTACTTC,CASSDPPGQGAYEQYF
.,.,TRBJ1-2,TRBV12-3/TRBV12-4,TGTGCCAGCAGTTTCGAGGGGCGTGGTGGCTACACCTTC,CASSFEGRGGYTF
TRBD2,.,TRBJ2-3,TRBV5-5,TGTGCCAGCAGCTTGGATACTAGCGGGGGCGGTACGCAGTATTTT,CASSLDTSGGGTQYF
.,.,TRBJ2-3,TRBV6-5,TGTGCCAGCAGTTACAGTATCGGACAGCACACAGATACGCAGTATTTT,CASSYSIGQHTDTQYF
.,.,TRBJ2-3,TRBV5-4,TGTGCCAGCAGCCGATCACTAGGACCAGATACGCAGTATTTT,CASSRSLGPDTQYF
.,.,TRBJ2-3,TRBV10-1,TGCGCCAGCAGTGAGCTGGTAAGCGATACGCAGTATTTT,CASSELVSDTQYF
.,.,TRBJ1-2,TRBV6-1,TGTGCCAGCAGTGAAGTTCTGGGAAACTATGGCTACACCTTC,CASSEVLGNYGYTF
.,.,TRBJ1-1,TRBV11-3,TGTGCCAGCAGCCATGCGCAGGGGACTGAAGCTTTCTTT,CASSHAQGTEAFF
TRBD1,.,TRBJ1-4,TRBV27,TGTGCCAGCAGTTTAGACAGGGCTAATGAAAAACTGTTTTTT,CASSLDRANEKLFF
.,.,TRBJ2-5,TRBV2,TGTGCCAGCTTTGTCCTGCAAGAGACCCAGTACTTC,CASFVLQETQYF
.,.,TRBJ2-7,TRBV4-1,TGCGCCAGCAGCCAAGAATGGTCTAAACACTCAAGAGGATACGAGCAGTACTTC,CASSQEWSKHSRGYEQYF
TRBD1,.,TRBJ1-2,TRBV5-1,TGCGCCAGCAGCTTGAGGCAGGGACAGGCCTATGGCTACACCTTC,CASSLRQGQAYGYTF
.,.,TRBJ1-1,TRBV5-4,TGTGCCAGCAGCAAGGCGGTGGATATGAACACTGAAGCTTTCTTT,CASSKAVDMNTEAFF
.,.,TRBJ2-5,TRBV19,TGTGCCAGTAGTATAGATCCTCCCTCGGTGGAGACCCAGTACTTC,CASSIDPPSVETQYF
.,.,TRBJ2-1,TRBV27,TGTGCCAGCAGGTCGACTAGACATGAGCAGTTCTTC,CASRSTRHEQFF
.,few,TRBJ1-5,TRBV6-6,TGTGCCAGCAGTGCCTGGAATCAGCCCCAGCATTTT,CASSAWNQPQHF
.,.,TRBJ1-4,TRBV6-5,TGTGCCAGCAGTTACTCGGCCCGGACTAATGAAAAACTGTTTTTT,CASSYSARTNEKLFF
.,.,TRBJ2-7,TRBV4-1,TGCGCCAGCAGCCAAGAAGGAACCCCCGAGCAGTACTTC,CASSQEGTPEQYF
.,.,TRBJ1-1,TRBV27,TGTGCCAGCAGTCCCCAGGGGTCGAACACTGAAGCTTTCTTT,CASSPQGSNTEAFF
TRBD2,.,TRBJ2-1,TRBV9,TGTGCCAGCAGCGTAGATGGACTAGCGGGCCAAAGCTCCTACAATGAGCAGTTCTTC,CASSVDGLAGQSSYNEQFF
.,few,TRBJ2-2,TRBV10-3,TGTGCCATCAGTGACCAGGAAGCCGGGGAGCTGTTTTTT,CAISDQEAGELFF
.,.,TRBJ2-5,TRBV5-1,TGCGCCAGCAGCTTGGTGGCAGTTCAAGAGACCCAGTACTTC,CASSLVAVQETQYF
TRBD1,.,TRBJ1-2,TRBV6-5,TGTGCCAGCAGTTACTCGCGGGACAGGGGATATGGCTACACCTTC,CASSYSRDRGYGYTF
.,.,TRBJ1-2,TRBV2,TGTGCCAGCAGTGAATGGGGGGGTGGCTACACCTTC,CASSEWGGGYTF
.,.,TRBJ1-1,TRBV27,TGTGCCAGCAGTCCCCACTTTGGGGCAGGGGTTACTGAAGCTTTCTTT,CASSPHFGAGVTEAFF
.,.,TRBJ1-1,TRBV6-5,TGTGCCAGCGCCCCCTTTGAAGCTTTCTTT,CASAPFEAFF